This TCR beta chain was sequenced for a study of T cell changes during pregnancy in multiple sclerosis. V lost 5 bases, J lost 3 bases, and 8 bases stayed unmatched. The CDR3 covers 16 residues. CDR1 is SNHLY, CDR2 FYNNEI, per germline. Using immunoSEQ multiplex PCR, the repertoire was profiled, and TCRdb retains in-frame clones only, with some absent. The sample comprises about 34,000 clones, 75% to 90% of which are singletons, and about 4.3% rests with the top ten. Sequencing used CD8+ T cells from peripheral blood mononuclear cells, obtained after pregnancy. This TCR came from a female donor with multiple sclerosis, enrolled in a pregnancy study. V and J are TRBV2 and TRBJ2-2, with 8 nucleotides matching TRBD2. The CDR3 region is CASSLGGGPHTGELFF. The CDR3 DNA is TGTGCCAGCAGTCTCGGCGGGGGGCCACACACCGGGGAGCTGTTTTTT.